A selection of T cell receptor beta chains follows, all from one sample in a study of CD8 T cells in ankylosing spondylitis. TCRdb ran MiXCR on the 5' RACE reads and lists one entry per CDR3 protein. The sample records a few hundred thousand distinct CDR3 sequences, approximately 17% being singletons. The sample consisted of blood, either unsorted or a sorted T cell fraction (not recorded which). Receptors originate from a male donor with ankylosing spondylitis. Each CDR3 is given with its conserved first and last residue. A D gene is named only where the DNA matches it firmly. Size values are once, few and many counts, or a class for expanded clones, and some rows have none.

j_gene | abundance | d_gene | v_gene | CDR3aa | CDR3nt
TRBJ2-1 | few | . | TRBV7-9 | CASRPPGGFDEQFF | TGTGCCAGCAGGCCCCCAGGGGGGTTTGATGAGCAGTTCTTC
TRBJ2-5 | few | . | TRBV20-1 | CSARHPGVGTQYF | TGCAGTGCTAGACACCCGGGCGTCGGGACCCAGTACTTC
TRBJ2-3 | few | TRBD2 | TRBV7-7 | CASSSGLADTDTQYF | TGTGCCAGCAGCTCAGGACTAGCGGACACAGATACGCAGTATTTT
TRBJ2-3 | many | TRBD2 | TRBV7-2 | CASSRVGTSGSTDTQYF | TGTGCCAGCAGCCGGGTGGGGACTAGCGGGAGCACAGATACGCAGTATTTT
TRBJ1-1 | . | . | TRBV4-2 | CASSPLAPNTEAFF | TGTGCCAGCAGCCCACTCGCTCCGAACACTGAAGCTTTCTTT
TRBJ1-1 | . | . | TRBV20-1 | CSARMPGMNTEAFF | TGCAGTGCTAGAATGCCAGGGATGAACACTGAAGCTTTCTTT
TRBJ1-2 | many | TRBD1 | TRBV20-1 | CSARQGDYGYTF | TGCAGTGCCCGACAGGGGGACTATGGCTACACCTTC
TRBJ1-5 | few | TRBD1 | TRBV28 | CASSPPGQGSQPQHF | TGTGCCAGCAGTCCCCCGGGACAGGGTTCTCAGCCCCAGCATTTT
TRBJ1-1 | . | . | TRBV3-1 | CASSQPPGEGTEAFF | TGTGCCAGCAGCCAGCCTCCAGGGGAGGGAACTGAAGCTTTCTTT
TRBJ1-1 | few | . | TRBV7-2 | CASSFYLGPRDTEAFF | TGTGCCAGCAGCTTTTATTTGGGACCCAGGGACACTGAAGCTTTCTTT
TRBJ1-1 | many | . | TRBV12-3/TRBV12-4 | CASSRDRLNTEAFF | TGTGCCAGCAGCCGCGACAGGCTCAACACTGAAGCTTTCTTT
TRBJ2-5 | many | TRBD2 | TRBV12-3/TRBV12-4 | CASSGGTSGFQETQYF | TGTGCCAGCAGCGGCGGGACTAGCGGCTTCCAAGAGACCCAGTACTTC
TRBJ2-7 | . | . | TRBV6-2/TRBV6-3 | CASSKANYEQYF | TGTGCCAGCAGTAAAGCCAACTACGAGCAGTACTTC
TRBJ2-2 | many | TRBD2 | TRBV7-6 | CASSLGGSGAGELFF | TGTGCCAGCAGCTTAGGAGGCAGCGGGGCCGGGGAGCTGTTTTTT
TRBJ2-7 | many | . | TRBV7-2 | CASSLGGGFSSYEQYF | TGTGCCAGCAGCTTAGGTGGGGGCTTCAGCTCCTACGAGCAGTACTTC
TRBJ2-4 | few | . | TRBV20-1 | CSASRLLNIQYF | TGCAGTGCTAGCCGGCTCCTAAACATTCAGTACTTC
TRBJ2-3 | many | TRBD2 | TRBV4-1 | CASSQEVSGGRTDTQYF | TGCGCCAGCAGCCAAGAGGTTAGCGGGGGCCGCACAGATACGCAGTATTTT
TRBJ2-5 | . | . | TRBV7-2 | CASSQMTRGGETQYF | TGTGCCAGCAGTCAAATGACTAGGGGAGGTGAGACCCAGTACTTC
TRBJ2-2 | . | . | TRBV9 | CASSVASYTNTGELFF | TGTGCCAGCAGCGTAGCATCTTACACGAACACCGGGGAGCTGTTTTTT
TRBJ1-5 | . | . | TRBV12-3/TRBV12-4 | CASSYGQPNQPQHF | TGTGCCAGCAGTTACGGGCAACCAAATCAGCCCCAGCATTTT
TRBJ1-4 | few | . | TRBV6-2/TRBV6-3 | CASSRTASATNEKLFF | TGTGCCAGCAGCAGGACAGCCTCGGCCACTAATGAAAAACTGTTTTTT
TRBJ1-2 | . | . | TRBV4-2 | CASSQEKGNDYTF | TGTGCCAGCAGCCAAGAGAAGGGGAATGACTACACCTTC
TRBJ1-1 | many | . | TRBV7-6 | CASSSPTGTEAFF | TGTGCCAGCAGCTCCCCCACGGGGACTGAAGCTTTCTTT
TRBJ1-1 | . | . | TRBV5-1 | CASRTEFVGTEAFF | TGCGCCAGCAGGACAGAGTTTGTGGGGACTGAAGCTTTCTTT
TRBJ1-5 | few | TRBD1 | TRBV5-1 | CASSQGTANQPQHF | TGCGCCAGCAGCCAAGGGACAGCAAATCAGCCCCAGCATTTT
TRBJ2-3 | few | . | TRBV20-1 | CSARSRVWGPTDTQYF | TGCAGTGCTAGAAGTAGGGTCTGGGGGCCTACAGATACGCAGTATTTT
TRBJ1-3 | few | . | TRBV5-1 | CASSPTALSGGNTIYF | TGCGCCAGCAGCCCAACCGCCCTCTCTGGAGGAAACACCATATATTTT
TRBJ1-2 | few | TRBD1 | TRBV29-1 | CSHRGHGYTF | TGCAGCCACAGGGGGCATGGCTACACCTTC
TRBJ2-3 | few | . | TRBV9 | CASSARRETGEGTDTQYF | TGTGCCAGCAGCGCCCGTAGAGAGACGGGGGAGGGCACAGATACGCAGTATTTT
TRBJ2-5 | . | . | TRBV5-1 | CASSWSTARTETQYF | TGCGCCAGCAGCTGGTCAACAGCCCGGACAGAGACCCAGTACTTC
TRBJ1-1 | . | . | TRBV12-3/TRBV12-4 | CASTTTDSNTEAFF | TGTGCCAGCACAACGACGGACAGCAACACTGAAGCTTTCTTT
TRBJ1-5 | many | . | TRBV15 | CATSRAVETHLHF | TGTGCCACCAGCAGAGCGGTGGAGACCCATCTCCATTTT
TRBJ2-6 | many | TRBD1 | TRBV6-5 | CASSSSGGGLIGANVLTF | TGTGCCAGCAGTTCCTCAGGGGGCGGGCTCATTGGGGCCAACGTCCTGACTTTC
TRBJ2-7 | few | . | TRBV12-3/TRBV12-4 | CASSLSSGAYEQYF | TGCGCCAGCAGCTTGAGTTCAGGGGCGTACGAGCAGTACTTC
TRBJ1-6 | few | . | TRBV4-1 | CASSQDRGFGNSPLHF | TGCGCCAGCAGCCAAGATAGAGGGTTTGGAAATTCACCCCTCCACTTT
TRBJ1-6 | few | TRBD1 | TRBV3-1 | CASSQRDSNSPLHF | TGTGCCAGCAGCCAGAGGGACAGCAATTCACCCCTCCACTTT
TRBJ2-3 | many | . | TRBV29-1 | CSVGTAGADTQYF | TGCAGCGTGGGGACAGCGGGGGCAGATACGCAGTATTTT
TRBJ1-1 | few | . | TRBV5-1 | CASSLGSLGANTEAFF | TGCGCCAGCAGCTTGGGTTCCCTTGGGGCTAACACTGAAGCTTTCTTT
TRBJ2-2 | . | . | TRBV5-1 | CASSLAKTSREPGELFF | TGCGCCAGCAGCCTGGCGAAGACTAGTCGGGAGCCCGGGGAGCTGTTTTTT
TRBJ2-2 | many | TRBD1 | TRBV9 | CASSVTDRGSLDTGELFF | TGTGCCAGCAGCGTAACGGACAGGGGGTCTTTAGACACCGGGGAGCTGTTTTTT
TRBJ2-7 | . | . | TRBV27 | CASSSPVSPYEQYF | TGTGCCAGCAGTTCCCCCGTGAGCCCCTACGAGCAGTACTTC
TRBJ1-1 | few | . | TRBV3-1 | CASSQEPGRRNTEAFF | TGTGCCAGCAGCCAAGAGCCGGGACGGAGGAACACTGAAGCTTTCTTT